The rows below give T cell receptor beta chains drawn from one sample of a study of CD4 T cells in relation to SARS-CoV-2 and coronaviruses. The data were produced by immunoSEQ multiplex PCR, yet TCRdb's version contains in-frame clones alone and is incomplete. The sample has about 59,000 clones, 80% to 90% seen once. Sequenced sample: memory CD4+ T cells from PBMCs. The receptor set was obtained from a human donor in good health. The conserved cysteine and the conserved F or W are not part of the CDR3 here. D genes are given only for firm matches.

j_call d_call v_call cdr3_aa
TRBJ1-1 - TRBV28 AILAVLSTEAF
TRBJ2-7 TRBD1 TRBV15 ATSREQGLTYEQY
TRBJ1-1 - TRBV7-3 ASSLRQATEAF
TRBJ1-5 TRBD1 TRBV30 AWKMGQGYGNQPQH
TRBJ2-1 - TRBV27 ASRSHGEYNEQF
TRBJ2-1 - TRBV21-1 ASSFERFAYNEQF
TRBJ2-1 - TRBV28 ASRPQGYNEQF
TRBJ2-7 TRBD1 TRBV30 AWKNAVRDRGIDEQY
TRBJ1-4 - TRBV19 ASSNSRQLINEKLF
TRBJ1-1 TRBD1 TRBV7-9 ASSSTGGNTEAF
TRBJ2-1 TRBD2 TRBV19 ASTTSGFYNEQF
TRBJ2-7 - TRBV13 ASSLPQSPYEQY
TRBJ2-5 TRBD1 TRBV19 ASSTGQGAGGETQY
TRBJ1-5 - TRBV19 ASSIGTRNQPQH
TRBJ1-6 - TRBV7-9 ASSLGPNSPLH
TRBJ1-1 - TRBV19 ASTPQLNTEAF
TRBJ1-3 TRBD1 TRBV19 ASSVGQGASGNTIY
TRBJ2-7 TRBD2 TRBV7-2 ASSSSGGGSTSYEQY
TRBJ2-5 - TRBV7-9 ASSAGNLEKETQY
TRBJ1-1 - TRBV6-5 ASSYHGPNTEAF